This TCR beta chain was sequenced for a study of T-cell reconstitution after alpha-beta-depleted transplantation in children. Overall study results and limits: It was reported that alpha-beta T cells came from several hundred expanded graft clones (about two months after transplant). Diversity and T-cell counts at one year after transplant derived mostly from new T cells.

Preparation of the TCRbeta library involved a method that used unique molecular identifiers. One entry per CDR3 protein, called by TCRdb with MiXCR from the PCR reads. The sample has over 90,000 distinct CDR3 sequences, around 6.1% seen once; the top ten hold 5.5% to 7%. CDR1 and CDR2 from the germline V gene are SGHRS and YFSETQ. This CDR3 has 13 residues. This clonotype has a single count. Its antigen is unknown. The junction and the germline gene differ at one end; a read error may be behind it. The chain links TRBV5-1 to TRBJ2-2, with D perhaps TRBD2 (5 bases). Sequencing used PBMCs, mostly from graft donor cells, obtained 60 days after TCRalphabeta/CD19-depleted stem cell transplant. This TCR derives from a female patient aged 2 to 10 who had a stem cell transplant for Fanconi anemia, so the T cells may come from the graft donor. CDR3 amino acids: CAISLRDTGELFF. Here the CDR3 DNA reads TGCGCCATCAGCTTGCGGGACACCGGGGAGCTGTTTTTT. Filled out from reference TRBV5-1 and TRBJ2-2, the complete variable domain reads KAGVTQTPRYLIKTRGQQVTLSCSPISGHRSVSWYQQTPGQGLQFLFEYFSETQRNKGNFPGRFSGRQFSNSRSEMNVSTLELGDSALYLCAISLRDTGELFFGEGSRLTVL.